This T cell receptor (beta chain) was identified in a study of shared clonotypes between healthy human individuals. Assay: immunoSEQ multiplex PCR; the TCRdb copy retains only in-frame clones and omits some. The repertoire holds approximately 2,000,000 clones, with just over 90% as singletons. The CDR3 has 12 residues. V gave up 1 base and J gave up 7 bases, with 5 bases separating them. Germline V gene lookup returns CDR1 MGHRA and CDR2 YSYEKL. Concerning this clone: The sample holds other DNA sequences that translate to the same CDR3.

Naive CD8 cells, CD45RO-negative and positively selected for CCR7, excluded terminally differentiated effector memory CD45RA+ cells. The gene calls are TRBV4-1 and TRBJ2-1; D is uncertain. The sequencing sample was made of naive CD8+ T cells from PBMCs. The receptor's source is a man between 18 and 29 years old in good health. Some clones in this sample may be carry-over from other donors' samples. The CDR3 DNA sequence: TGCGCCAGCAGCCAAGTCGGAAATGAGCAGTTCTTC. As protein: CASSQVGNEQFF.